The sequence of this T cell receptor (beta chain) was determined in a study of blood T cell repertoires in COVID-19. This clone is a singleton in its sample. Data came from immunoSEQ multiplex PCR; TCRdb stores just in-frame clones and leaves some out. The sample gives about 160,000 clones, 84% of which show up once; approximately 8.4% is in the top ten. After removal of 0 bases from V and 7 bases from J, the junction contained 6 bases not matched to a gene. CDR1 LNHDA and CDR2 SQIVND come from the germline V gene (reference sequence). This CDR3 has 15 residues. Material: PBMCs or T cells enriched from blood (not recorded which). The V call is TRBV19, the J call TRBJ2-1, with 7 nucleotides matching TRBD2. The sequence came from a woman between 45 and 65 years old who had recovered from COVID-19. This CDR3 reads CASSIEGQGGNEQFF. DNA of the CDR3: TGTGCCAGTAGTATAGAAGGCCAGGGAGGGAATGAGCAGTTCTTC.